Listed here is a single T cell receptor (beta chain). The PCR used 60 Vbeta and 13 Jbeta primers. Only in-frame clones appear in the TCRdb table, and some are missing; sequencing was by immunoSEQ multiplex PCR. The top ten clones hold about 1.6% of a sample with about 160,000 clones, about four fifths of them seen once. These data come from a study of cytomegalovirus exposure and HLA in healthy donors. The CDR3 runs to 15 residues. Germline V gene data show CDR1 as MNHNS and CDR2 as SASEGT. Trimming removed 1 base from V and 4 bases from J, with 13 bases in between. J is TRBJ2-5 and V is TRBV6-1, with D perhaps TRBD1 (5 bases). Sequencing input: PBMCs. This receptor was identified in a girl aged 10-17 years in good health and CMV-seropositive. For the CDR3, the DNA is TGTGCCAGCAGTGAAGGGCCAGGGTCCCCAGAGACCCAGTACTTC. It is translated as CASSEGPGSPETQYF.